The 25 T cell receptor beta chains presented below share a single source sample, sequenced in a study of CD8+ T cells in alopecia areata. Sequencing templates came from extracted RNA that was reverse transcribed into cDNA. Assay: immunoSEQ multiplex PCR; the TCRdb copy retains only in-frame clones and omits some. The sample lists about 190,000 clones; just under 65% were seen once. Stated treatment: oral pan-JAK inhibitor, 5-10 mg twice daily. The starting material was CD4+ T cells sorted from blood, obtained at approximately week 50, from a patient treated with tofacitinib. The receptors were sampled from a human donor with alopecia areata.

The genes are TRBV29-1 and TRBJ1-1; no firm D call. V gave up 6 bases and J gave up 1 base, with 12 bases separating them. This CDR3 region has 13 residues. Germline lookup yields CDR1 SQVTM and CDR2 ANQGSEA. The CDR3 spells CSVLRNSNTEAFF. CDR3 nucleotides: TGCAGCGTCCTCAGAAATTCGAACACTGAAGCTTTCTTT.

The CDR3 sequence is CAISGGLDEQFF. In DNA, the CDR3 is TGTGCCATCAGTGGTGGACTAGATGAGCAGTTCTTC. The rearrangement links TRBV10-3 to TRBJ2-1; 7 positions match TRBD2. The CDR3 runs to 12 residues. Germline loops: CDR1 ENHRY, CDR2 SYGVKD. J was trimmed by 8 bases and V by 4 bases; bases with no gene match: 2.

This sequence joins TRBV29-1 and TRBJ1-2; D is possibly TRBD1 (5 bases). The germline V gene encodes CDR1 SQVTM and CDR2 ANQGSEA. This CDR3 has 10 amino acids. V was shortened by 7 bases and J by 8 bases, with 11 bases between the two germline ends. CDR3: CSATGEGYTF. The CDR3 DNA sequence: TGCAGCGCGACGGGGGAGGGCTACACCTTC.

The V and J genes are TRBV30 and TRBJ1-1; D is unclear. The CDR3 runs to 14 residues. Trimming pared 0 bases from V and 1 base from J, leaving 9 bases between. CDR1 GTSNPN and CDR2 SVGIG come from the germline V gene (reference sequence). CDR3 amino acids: CAWSVEGKNTEAFF. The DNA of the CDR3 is TGTGCCTGGAGTGTCGAAGGGAAGAACACTGAAGCTTTCTTT.

CDR3 in DNA: TGCAGCGTAAGACGGGGGGGCTTGGGTAACGAGCAGTACTTC. Translating it yields CSVRRGGLGNEQYF. This sequence joins TRBV29-1 and TRBJ2-7; 8 bases align to TRBD2. CDR1 SQVTM and CDR2 ANQGSEA come from the germline V gene. The V and J ends lost 6 bases and 5 bases, in that order; junction bases with no gene match: 12. The CDR3 contains 14 residues.

The CDR3 spells CASSQDTGLAAYEQFF. Written as DNA, the CDR3 is TGCGCCAGCAGCCAAGATACAGGACTAGCGGCATATGAGCAGTTCTTC. The chain carries TRBV4-3 and TRBJ2-1; 10 nucleotides line up with TRBD2. CDR3 size: 16 residues. Losses at the gene ends were 0 bases for V and 8 bases for J; bases not matched to a gene: 7. Per the germline V gene, CDR1 is LGHNA and CDR2 is YSLEER.

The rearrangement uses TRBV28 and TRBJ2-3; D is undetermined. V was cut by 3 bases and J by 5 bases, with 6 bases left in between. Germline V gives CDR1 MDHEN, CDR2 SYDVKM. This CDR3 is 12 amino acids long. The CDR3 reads CASSFSVDTQYF. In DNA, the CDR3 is TGTGCCAGCAGTTTTAGTGTAGATACGCAGTATTTT.

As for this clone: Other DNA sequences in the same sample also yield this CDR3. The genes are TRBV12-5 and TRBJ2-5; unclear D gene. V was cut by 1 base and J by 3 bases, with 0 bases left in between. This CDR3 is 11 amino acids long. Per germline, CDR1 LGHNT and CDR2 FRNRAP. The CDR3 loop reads CASGLEETQYF. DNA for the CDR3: TGTGCTAGTGGTTTGGAAGAGACCCAGTACTTC.

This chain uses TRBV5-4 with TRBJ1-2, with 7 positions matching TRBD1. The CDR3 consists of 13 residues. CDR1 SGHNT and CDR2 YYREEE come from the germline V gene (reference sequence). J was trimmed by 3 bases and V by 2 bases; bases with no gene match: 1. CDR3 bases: TGTGCCAGCAGCTTCGACAGGGACTATGGCTACACCTTC. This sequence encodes CASSFDRDYGYTF. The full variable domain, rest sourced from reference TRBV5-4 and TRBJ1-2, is ETGVTQSPTHLIKTRGQQVTLRCSSQSGHNTVSWYQQALGQGPQFIFQYYREEENGRGNFPPRFSGLQFPNYSSELNVNALELDDSALYLCASSFDRDYGYTFGSGTRLTVV.

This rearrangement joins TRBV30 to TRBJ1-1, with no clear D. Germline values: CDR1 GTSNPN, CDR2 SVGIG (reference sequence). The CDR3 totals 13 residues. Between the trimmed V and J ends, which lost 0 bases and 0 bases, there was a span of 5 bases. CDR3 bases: TGTGCCTGGAGTGTCTCGATGAACACTGAAGCTTTCTTT. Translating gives CAWSVSMNTEAFF. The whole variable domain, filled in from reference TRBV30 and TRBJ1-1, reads SQTIHQWPATLVQPVGSPLSLECTVEGTSNPNLYWYRQAAGRGLQLLFYSVGIGQISSEVPQNLSASRPQDRQFILSSKKLLLSDSGFYLCAWSVSMNTEAFFGQGTRLTVV.

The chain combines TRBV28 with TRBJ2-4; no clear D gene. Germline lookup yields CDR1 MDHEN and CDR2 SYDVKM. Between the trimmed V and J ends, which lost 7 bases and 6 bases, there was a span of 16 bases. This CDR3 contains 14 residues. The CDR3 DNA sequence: TGTGCCAGCACTCCTGGACCGGCAGGAAACATTCAGTACTTC. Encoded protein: CASTPGPAGNIQYF.

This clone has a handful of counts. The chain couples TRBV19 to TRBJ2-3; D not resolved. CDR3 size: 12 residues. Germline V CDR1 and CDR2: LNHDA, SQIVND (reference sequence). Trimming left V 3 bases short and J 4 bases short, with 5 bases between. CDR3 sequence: CASSMRADTQYF. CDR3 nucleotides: TGTGCCAGTAGTATGAGAGCAGATACGCAGTATTTT. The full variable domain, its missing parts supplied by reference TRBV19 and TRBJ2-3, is DGGITQSPKYLFRKEGQNVTLSCEQNLNHDAMYWYRQDPGQGLRLIYYSQIVNDFQKGDIAEGYSVSREKKESFPLTVTSAQKNPTAFYLCASSMRADTQYFGPGTRLTVL.

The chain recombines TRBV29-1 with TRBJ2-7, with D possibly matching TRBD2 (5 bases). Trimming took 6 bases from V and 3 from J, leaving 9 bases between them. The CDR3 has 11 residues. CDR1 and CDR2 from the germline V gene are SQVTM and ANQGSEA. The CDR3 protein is CSVTAGYEQYF. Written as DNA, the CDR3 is TGCAGCGTAACTGCGGGCTACGAGCAGTACTTC.

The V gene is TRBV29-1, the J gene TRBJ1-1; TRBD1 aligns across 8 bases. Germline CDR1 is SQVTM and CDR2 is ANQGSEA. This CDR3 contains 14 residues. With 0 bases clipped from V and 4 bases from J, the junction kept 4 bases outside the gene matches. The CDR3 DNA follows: TGCAGCGTTGAAGAGTCAGGGGGCGGCACTGAAGCTTTCTTT. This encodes CSVEESGGGTEAFF.

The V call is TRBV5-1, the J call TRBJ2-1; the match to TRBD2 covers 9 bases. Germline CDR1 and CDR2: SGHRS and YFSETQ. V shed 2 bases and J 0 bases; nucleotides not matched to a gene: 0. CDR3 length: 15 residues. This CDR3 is CASSLLAGSYNEQFF. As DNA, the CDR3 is TGCGCCAGCAGCTTACTAGCGGGCTCCTACAATGAGCAGTTCTTC.

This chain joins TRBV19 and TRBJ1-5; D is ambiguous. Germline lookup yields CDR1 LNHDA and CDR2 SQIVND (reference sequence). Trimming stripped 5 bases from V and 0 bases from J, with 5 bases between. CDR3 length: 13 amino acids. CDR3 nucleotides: TGTGCCAGTAGTCCAGGTAGCAATCAGCCCCAGCATTTT. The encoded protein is CASSPGSNQPQHF.

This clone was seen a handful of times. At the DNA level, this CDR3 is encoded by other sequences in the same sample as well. CDR3 residues: CSVRGTVTYEQYF. The CDR3, as DNA: TGCAGCGTCCGCGGGACAGTCACCTACGAGCAGTACTTC. The chain uses TRBV29-1 and TRBJ2-7; maybe TRBD1 (7 bases). V was clipped by 6 bases and J by 2 bases, with 14 bases between them. CDR1 and CDR2 from the germline V gene are SQVTM and ANQGSEA. The CDR3 covers 13 residues.

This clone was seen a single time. The CDR3: CATSRDRPATNEKLFF. The CDR3 coding sequence is TGTGCCACCAGCAGAGACAGACCAGCAACTAATGAAAAACTGTTTTTT. The chain couples TRBV15 to TRBJ1-4; D is unresolved. The CDR3 is 16 residues long. V was trimmed by 0 bases and J by 0 bases, leaving 8 bases between them. Germline values: CDR1 LNHNV, CDR2 YYDKDF (reference sequence).

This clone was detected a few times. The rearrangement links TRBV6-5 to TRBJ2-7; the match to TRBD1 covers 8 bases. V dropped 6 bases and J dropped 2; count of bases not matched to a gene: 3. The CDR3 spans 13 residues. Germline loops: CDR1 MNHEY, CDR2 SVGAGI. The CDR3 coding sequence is TGTGCCAGCAGGGTGACAGGGGCCTACGAGCAGTACTTC. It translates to CASRVTGAYEQYF.

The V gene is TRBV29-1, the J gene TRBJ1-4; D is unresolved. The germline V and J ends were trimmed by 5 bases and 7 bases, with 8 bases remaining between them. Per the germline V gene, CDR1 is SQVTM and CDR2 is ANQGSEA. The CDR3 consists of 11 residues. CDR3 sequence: CSVFDTEKLFF. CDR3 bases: TGCAGCGTTTTCGACACTGAAAAACTGTTTTTT.

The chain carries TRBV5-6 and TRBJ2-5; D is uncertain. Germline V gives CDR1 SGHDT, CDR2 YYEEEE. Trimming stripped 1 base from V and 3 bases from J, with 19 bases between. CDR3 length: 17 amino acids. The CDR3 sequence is CASSLFGAAWEEETQYF. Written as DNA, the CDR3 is TGTGCCAGCAGCTTGTTTGGCGCGGCGTGGGAAGAAGAGACCCAGTACTTC.

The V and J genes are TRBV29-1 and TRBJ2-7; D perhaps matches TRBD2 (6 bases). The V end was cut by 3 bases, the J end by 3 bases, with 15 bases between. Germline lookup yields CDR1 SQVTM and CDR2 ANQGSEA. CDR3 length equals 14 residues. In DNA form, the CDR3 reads TGCAGCGTTGATTCCGGTGTCGGGAGCTACGAGCAGTACTTC. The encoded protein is CSVDSGVGSYEQYF.

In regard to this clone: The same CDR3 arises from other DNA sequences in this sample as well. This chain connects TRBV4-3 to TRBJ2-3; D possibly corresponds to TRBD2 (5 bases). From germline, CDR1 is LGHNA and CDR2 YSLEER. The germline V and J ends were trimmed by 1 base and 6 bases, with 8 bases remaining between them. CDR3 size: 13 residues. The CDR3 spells CASSQGGWDTQYF. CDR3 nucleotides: TGCGCCAGCAGCCAAGGCGGGTGGGATACGCAGTATTTT.

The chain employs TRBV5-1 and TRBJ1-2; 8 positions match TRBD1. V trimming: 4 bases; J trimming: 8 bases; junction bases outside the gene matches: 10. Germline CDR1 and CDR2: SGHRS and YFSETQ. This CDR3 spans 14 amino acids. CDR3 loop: CASSTRTGSMGYTF. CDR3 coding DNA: TGCGCCAGCAGCACCCGGACAGGGTCGATGGGCTACACCTTC.

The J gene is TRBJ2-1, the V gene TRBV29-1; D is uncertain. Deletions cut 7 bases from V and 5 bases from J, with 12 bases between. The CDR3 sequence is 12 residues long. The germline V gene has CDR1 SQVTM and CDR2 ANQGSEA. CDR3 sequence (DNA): TGCAGCGCCCTCCGACCGGACAATGAGCAGTTCTTC. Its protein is CSALRPDNEQFF.